This TCR beta chain was obtained from a study of HIV-infected children after antiretroviral therapy interruption. Study-level points and caveats: Naive CD4+ CDR3 sharing between time points fell after interruption began.

CDR3 length: 16 amino acids. Deletions cut 4 bases from V and 2 bases from J, with 14 bases between. CDR1 is MNHEY and CDR2 is SVGAGI in the germline V gene. RNA-based 3' RACE libraries used unique molecular identifiers. One entry per CDR3 protein, called by TCRdb with MiXCR from the 3' RACE reads. The sample comprises about 15,000 distinct CDR3 sequences, 3.4% of which are singletons, and less than 40% rests with the top ten. Treatment described: PENTA 11 planned treatment interruption arm or continuous ART arm. This clonotype has at least ten counts. Its antigen is as yet unknown. The input for sequencing was CD45RO+ CD8+ T cells from PBMCs, pooled from several time points, taken from a donor given antiretroviral therapy, either interrupted or continuous. Subset reported: memory CD8+ CD45RO+ CD45RA- T cells. The sequence was collected from a pool of human donors with HIV. The rearrangement links TRBV6-5 to TRBJ2-2, with a tentative D call TRBD2 (7 bases). The CDR3 region has the DNA TGTGCCAGCAGTTGGGGGGGGCAGGTTAACACCGGGGAGCTGTTTTTT. It specifies CASSWGGQVNTGELFF.